The 26 T cell receptor beta chains given below trace back to one sample, sequenced in a study of cytotoxic CD8 clonotypes in ibrutinib-treated CLL. This table comes from immunoSEQ multiplex PCR, and its TCRdb copy is limited to in-frame clones, with some not included. The data show hundreds of thousands of clones, 70% seen once. The sequences come from PBMCs, collected after 24 months of ibrutinib treatment. These receptor sequences come from a human donor with chronic lymphocytic leukemia.

V is TRBV20-1 and J is TRBJ1-1; D gene uncertain. CDR3 length equals 11 residues. Germline loops: CDR1 DFQATT, CDR2 SNEGSKA (reference sequence). The CDR3 DNA sequence: TGCAGAGGAACTTTCGGGACTGAAGCTTTCTTT. Its translation is CRGTFGTEAFF.

The rearrangement uses TRBV11-3 and TRBJ2-2; D gene ambiguous. CDR3 length: 14 residues. V lost 1 base, J lost 7 bases, and 10 bases lay in between. Germline CDR1 is SGHNT and CDR2 is YENEEA. The CDR3 sequence is CASSLVWPLGELFF. As DNA, the CDR3 is TGTGCCAGCAGCTTAGTGTGGCCGCTCGGGGAGCTGTTTTTT.

The chain couples TRBV2 to TRBJ2-7; 10 bases are shared with TRBD2. The CDR3 is 16 amino acids. J lost 7 bases, V lost 6 bases, and 15 bases had no gene match. The germline V gene has CDR1 SNHLY and CDR2 FYNNEI. Written as DNA, the CDR3 is TGTGCCAGCAGCCTGACGGGGCTAGCGGGAGTTCGGGAGCAGTACTTC. This encodes CASSLTGLAGVREQYF.

This rearrangement joins TRBV18 to TRBJ2-7; possibly TRBD2 for D (6 bases). The germline V gene encodes CDR1 KGHSH and CDR2 LQKENI. This CDR3 region has 15 residues. The ends were cut back, 3 bases at V and 4 bases at J, with 16 bases in the middle. The CDR3 loop reads CASSPRGPTPYEQYF. The DNA of the CDR3 is TGTGCCAGCTCACCGCGGGGCCCTACGCCTTACGAGCAGTACTTC.

The chain couples TRBV15 to TRBJ2-7; 7 positions match TRBD1. Germline V gene data show CDR1 as LNHNV and CDR2 as YYDKDF (reference sequence). The CDR3 has 14 residues. The trim removed 5 bases at V and 0 bases at J, leaving 4 bases unmatched. As DNA, the CDR3 is TGTGCCACCAGCCAGCGGACAGGCTCCTACGAGCAGTACTTC. As protein: CATSQRTGSYEQYF.

The chain employs TRBV18 and TRBJ2-7; D is ambiguous. Germline lookup yields CDR1 KGHSH and CDR2 LQKENI. The CDR3 spans 13 residues. Between the trimmed V and J ends, which lost 3 bases and 3 bases, there was a span of 9 bases. The CDR3 nucleotides are TGTGCCAGCTCACCGGCAGGAAGCTACGAGCAGTACTTC. Translating gives CASSPAGSYEQYF. Using reference TRBV18 and TRBJ2-7 for the parts outside the CDR3, the full variable domain is NAGVMQNPRHLVRRRGQEARLRCSPMKGHSHVYWYRQLPEEGLKFMVYLQKENIIDESGMPKERFSAEFPKEGPSILRIQQVVRGDSAAYFCASSPAGSYEQYFGPGTRLTVT.

The chain has TRBV7-3 and TRBJ2-7, with a weak D call TRBD1 (6 bases). The V gene lost 4 bases and the J gene lost 7 bases, with 17 bases spanning the gap. Germline lookup yields CDR1 SGHTA and CDR2 FQGTGA. The CDR3 extends over 14 amino acids. The DNA for the CDR3 is TGTGCCAGCAGCTCACAGGGTCGTGTTGGGGAGCAGTACTTC. It translates to CASSSQGRVGEQYF.

V and J are TRBV28 and TRBJ2-3, with 8 nucleotides matching TRBD2. In germline, CDR1 is MDHEN, CDR2 SYDVKM. Trimming removed 2 bases from V and 4 bases from J; junction bases left unmatched: 2. The CDR3 has 14 residues. CDR3 loop: CASSLAGGPDTQYF. The CDR3 DNA is TGTGCCAGCAGTTTAGCGGGAGGTCCAGATACGCAGTATTTT. Based on the CDR3 plus reference TRBV28 and TRBJ2-3, the full variable domain is DVKVTQSSRYLVKRTGEKVFLECVQDMDHENMFWYRQDPGLGLRLIYFSYDVKMKEKGDIPEGYSVSREKKERFSLILESASTNQTSMYLCASSLAGGPDTQYFGPGTRLTVL.

V is TRBV6-5 and J is TRBJ2-7; 7 bases align to TRBD1. Germline lookup yields CDR1 MNHEY and CDR2 SVGAGI. Unmatched junction bases numbered 7, after V lost 6 bases and J lost 5 bases. The CDR3 loop spans 13 amino acids. CDR3 sequence reads: CASRKPTGNEQYF. The CDR3 DNA reads TGTGCCAGCAGAAAACCGACAGGGAACGAGCAGTACTTC.

The table lists this clone with a few counts. The chain combines TRBV5-1 with TRBJ1-5; D may be TRBD1 (6 bases). The CDR3 consists of 13 residues. Trimming left V 4 bases short and J 7 bases short, with 12 bases between. The germline V gene encodes CDR1 SGHRS and CDR2 YFSETQ. The CDR3 region is CASSAQGDQPQHF. CDR3 sequence (DNA): TGCGCCAGCAGCGCACAGGGAGACCAGCCCCAGCATTTT. The full variable domain, completed using reference TRBV5-1 and TRBJ1-5, is KAGVTQTPRYLIKTRGQQVTLSCSPISGHRSVSWYQQTPGQGLQFLFEYFSETQRNKGNFPGRFSGRQFSNSRSEMNVSTLELGDSALYLCASSAQGDQPQHFGDGTRLSIL.

The rearrangement uses TRBV29-1 and TRBJ1-1, with D possibly matching TRBD1 (6 bases). In germline, CDR1 is SQVTM, CDR2 ANQGSEA. Trimming pared 7 bases from V and 4 bases from J, leaving 16 bases between. The CDR3 loop spans 13 amino acids. CDR3 residues: CSGANREGTEAFF. The CDR3 DNA follows: TGCAGCGGGGCAAACAGGGAGGGCACTGAAGCTTTCTTT.

The chain is built from TRBV6-5 and TRBJ2-2; 9 bases are a match to TRBD1. CDR1 is MNHEY and CDR2 is SVGAGI in the germline V gene. This CDR3 comprises 16 residues. Germline trimming cut 2 bases from V and 6 bases from J; bases unmatched to any gene: 7. CDR3 residues: CASSYSGDRVAGELFF. CDR3 coding DNA: TGTGCCAGCAGTTACAGCGGGGACAGGGTAGCCGGGGAGCTGTTTTTT.

The chain combines TRBV30 with TRBJ1-3, with D possibly matching TRBD1 (6 bases). The germline V and J ends were trimmed by 7 bases and 2 bases, with 12 bases remaining between them. Germline CDR1 GTSNPN, CDR2 SVGIG (reference sequence). There are 13 residues in the CDR3. The CDR3 region has the DNA TGTGCCTTGGGGGGGCGAACTGGAAACACCATATATTTT. As protein: CALGGRTGNTIYF.

This clone was found a few times. This chain links TRBV29-1 with TRBJ2-5; 9 bases line up with TRBD1. Trimming cost V 6 bases and J 1 base; bases outside gene matches: 6. Germline CDR1 and CDR2: SQVTM and ANQGSEA. The CDR3 is made up of 14 amino acids. The CDR3 region is CSVAGTGSQETQYF. The CDR3 DNA reads as TGCAGCGTGGCCGGGACAGGGTCCCAAGAGACCCAGTACTTC.

A single count supports this clone. The rearrangement joins TRBV6-5 to TRBJ1-5, with D hard to call. Per the germline V gene, CDR1 is MNHEY and CDR2 is SVGAGI. The germline V and J ends were trimmed by 7 bases and 0 bases, with 13 bases remaining between them. The CDR3 totals 15 residues. The CDR3 is CASKLEGNSNQPQHF. CDR3 in DNA: TGTGCCAGCAAATTAGAGGGTAATAGCAATCAGCCCCAGCATTTT.

This sequence joins TRBV28 and TRBJ2-7, with TRBD1 matching over 7 bases. CDR1 and CDR2 from the germline V gene are MDHEN and SYDVKM. With 7 bases clipped from V and 3 bases from J, the junction kept 9 bases outside the gene matches. The CDR3 extends over 14 amino acids. CDR3 region: CASTATGDYYEQYF. The CDR3 DNA reads as TGTGCCAGCACCGCAACAGGGGATTACTACGAGCAGTACTTC. The full variable domain, with the rest looked up from reference TRBV28 and TRBJ2-7, is DVKVTQSSRYLVKRTGEKVFLECVQDMDHENMFWYRQDPGLGLRLIYFSYDVKMKEKGDIPEGYSVSREKKERFSLILESASTNQTSMYLCASTATGDYYEQYFGPGTRLTVT.

DNA for the CDR3: TGTGCCAGCAGCGAGGGGCAGAAACAAGAGACCCAGTACTTC. It translates to CASSEGQKQETQYF. V gene TRBV7-9 combines with J gene TRBJ2-5, with D possibly called TRBD1 or TRBD2 (5 bases each). The germline gives CDR1 SEHNR, CDR2 FQNEAQ (reference sequence). Trimming took 5 bases from V and 2 from J, leaving 12 bases between them. The CDR3 extends over 14 amino acids.

The V call is TRBV6-7, the J call TRBJ2-3; D gene ambiguous. TRBV6-7 is labeled an ORF, and its function is uncertain. The CDR3 contains 14 residues. V dropped 2 bases and J dropped 4 bases, with 10 bases sitting between them. CDR3 protein: CASSYPRAPDTQYF. The CDR3 region has the DNA TGTGCCAGCAGTTACCCTAGAGCGCCAGATACGCAGTATTTT.

The chain employs TRBV4-3 and TRBJ2-2, with D unresolved. The CDR3 spans 14 residues. The V end lost 4 bases, the J end lost 4 bases, and 10 bases lay between the germline ends. The germline CDR1 and CDR2 sequences are LGHNA and YSLEER. As DNA, the CDR3 is TGCGCCAGCAGCCCAGAATCCACCACCGGGGAGCTGTTTTTT. Protein sequence: CASSPESTTGELFF.

This clone was detected a few times. The gene calls are TRBV30 and TRBJ2-7; D unclear. Trimming removed 1 base at V and 3 bases at J, with 10 bases between. Germline values: CDR1 GTSNPN, CDR2 SVGIG (reference sequence). This CDR3 comprises 13 residues. This chain's CDR3 is CAWSDGRNYEQYF. CDR3 nucleotides: TGTGCCTGGAGTGACGGCAGGAACTACGAGCAGTACTTC.

This chain links TRBV29-1 with TRBJ2-3; TRBD2 might be the D (5 bases). The V end was cut by 4 bases, the J end by 2 bases, with 10 bases between. The CDR3 is 13 residues long. From germline, CDR1 is SQVTM and CDR2 ANQGSEA. CDR3: CSVAPGYTDTQYF. As DNA, the CDR3 is TGCAGCGTTGCCCCGGGGTACACAGATACGCAGTATTTT.

The chain has TRBV11-1 and TRBJ2-1, with D possibly matching TRBD1 (6 bases). V shed 4 bases and J shed 16 bases, with 14 bases lying between them. Germline values: CDR1 SGHAT, CDR2 FQDESV (reference sequence). This CDR3 contains 11 residues. The CDR3 DNA sequence: TGTGCCAGCAGCTCTGGACAGACCCCCTTCTTC. As protein: CASSSGQTPFF.

The chain recombines TRBV30 with TRBJ1-4; TRBD1 is a possible D gene (5 bases). The CDR3 consists of 12 residues. From germline, CDR1 is GTSNPN and CDR2 SVGIG (reference sequence). V was trimmed by 4 bases and J by 6 bases, leaving 9 bases between them. The CDR3 sequence is CAWKPGHEKLFF. CDR3 DNA: TGTGCCTGGAAACCGGGACATGAAAAACTGTTTTTT.

This chain links TRBV29-1 with TRBJ1-5; D is uncertain. This CDR3 is built from 16 residues. From germline, CDR1 is SQVTM and CDR2 ANQGSEA. The V gene lost 0 bases and the J gene lost 2 bases, with 14 bases spanning the gap. CDR3 coding DNA: TGCAGCGTTGAAGATTCGAGTAGATTCCGCAATCAGCCCCAGCATTTT. This translates into CSVEDSSRFRNQPQHF.

J is TRBJ2-1 and V is TRBV10-3, with 8 bases matching TRBD1. This CDR3 region has 11 residues. Germline V gives CDR1 ENHRY, CDR2 SYGVKD. V shed 6 bases and J 10 bases; nucleotides not matched to a gene: 2. DNA of the CDR3: TGTGCCATCAGCCGGGACAGGGAGCAGTTCTTC. Translated, it gives CAISRDREQFF.

This clone was counted a few times. The chain has TRBV6-5 and TRBJ1-1; 7 nucleotides match TRBD1. The ends lost 5 bases at V and 10 bases at J; junction bases unmatched: 7. There are 12 residues in the CDR3. The germline V gene encodes CDR1 MNHEY and CDR2 SVGAGI. Here the CDR3 reads CASSQPGQRAFF. The CDR3 DNA sequence: TGTGCCAGCAGTCAACCGGGACAGAGAGCTTTCTTT.